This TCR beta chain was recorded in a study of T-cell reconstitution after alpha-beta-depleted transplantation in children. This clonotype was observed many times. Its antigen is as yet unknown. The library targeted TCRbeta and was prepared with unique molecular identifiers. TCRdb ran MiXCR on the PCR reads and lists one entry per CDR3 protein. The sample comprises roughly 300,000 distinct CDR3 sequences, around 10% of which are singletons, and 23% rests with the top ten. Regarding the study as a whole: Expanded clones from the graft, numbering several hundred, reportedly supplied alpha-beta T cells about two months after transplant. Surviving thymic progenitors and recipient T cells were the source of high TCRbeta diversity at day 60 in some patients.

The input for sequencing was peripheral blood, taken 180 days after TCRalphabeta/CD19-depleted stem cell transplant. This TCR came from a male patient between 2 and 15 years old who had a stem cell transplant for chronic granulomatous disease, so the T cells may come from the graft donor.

The CDR3: CASSSLAGLGDTQYF. CDR3 nucleotides: TGTGCCAGCAGTTCACTAGCGGGACTCGGAGATACGCAGTATTTT. This rearrangement joins TRBV12-3 or TRBV12-4 to TRBJ2-3; 10 bases fit TRBD2. This CDR3 has 15 residues. V lost 4 bases to trimming and J lost 5 bases; unmatched junction nucleotides: 6.